This TCR beta chain was observed in a study of blood T cells in healthy people across ages (dated by TCRdb to the mid-2010s). About the full investigation: In model experiments, roughly one uniquely barcoded TCR beta cDNA molecule per two T cells was captured by template switching. Using deep sequencing normalized with unique cDNA molecular identifiers, the study measured how TCR beta repertoire diversity changes with age. Four age groups were formed from the donors: young (average approximately 16 years), middle-aged (approximately 40), aged (around 68) and long-lived (approximately 80). Two additional independent replicas of 1 million unique cDNA reads from the same blood draw were analyzed for two donors (one aged 18 to 30 and one aged 80 or older). To avoid experimental bias, donors of different ages were spread randomly across the sequencing lanes. What the research found in general, with its limitations: Because donor CMV infection status was unknown, age-related changes in expanded clonotypes were potentially confounded. There was a strong correlation between observed TCR beta diversity and the percentage of naive T cells measured by flow cytometry. Estimates of total diversity based on one million sequenced T cells were considered lower bounds and underestimates. Compared with the aged group, the long-lived group had more naive CD4+ T cells, fewer expanded clones and increased TCR diversity, a pattern suggesting age selection. Observed TCR beta diversity per million T cells fell roughly linearly with age, and a significant reduction was already apparent by age roughly 40. Conclusive comparison of naive and antigen-experienced compartments was prevented by the profiling of bulk unsorted PBMCs.

CDR1 and CDR2, per the germline V gene (reference sequence), are DFQATT and SNEGSKA. Counted from cysteine to phenylalanine, this CDR3 has 17 amino acids. Here the CDR3 DNA is all that survives: 51 bases in frame from base 1. Libraries came from 5' RACE. This sample was sequenced with an Illumina HiSeq 2500. A second PCR of roughly 7 to 11 cycles was run with a J-beta primer mix and a sample-barcoded 5' primer. A unique molecular identifier was introduced onto each TCR beta cDNA molecule by a template-switch 5' adaptor carrying 12 random nucleotides. At least 2.5 million CDR3-containing paired-end reads were obtained from each sample. All of the RNA was converted into first-strand cDNA using the Mint cDNA synthesis kit, with a TRBC-specific oligonucleotide serving as the primer. Following uracil-DNA glycosylase treatment, all cDNA underwent a first 18-cycle PCR with the universal primers M1SS and BC2_uni_R. As for the authors' bioinformatics: For normalization, 1 million high-quality reads were randomly selected from each sample, with every read carrying a distinct molecular identifier. Instead of being binned into consensus sequences, reads with shared molecular identifiers were discarded. MiTCR, set to a Q25 quality threshold and the strictest error-elimination algorithm, was used for CDR3 identification, clonotype clustering and error correction. A nonparametric unseen species model using Euler transformation provided a lower-bound estimate of total TCR beta diversity. TCRdb passed the public sequencing reads through fastp at Q25 and MiXCR, retaining productive beta sequences. Every distinct CDR3 protein forms one entry, paired with its most common genes and DNA. For this entry, the V and J calls and clone size follow TCRdb and not the study's own pipeline. The sample contains more than 1,400,000 distinct CDR3 sequences, 35% to 45% of them found a single time. The ten largest make up roughly 8.2% of the sample.

Comment on this clonotype: Its binding antigen is unknown. Its ends do not fully match the called genes, so a read error is possible.

Systemically healthy Caucasian individuals from Russia, approximately 39 in total and aged roughly 6 to 95 years, were included as donors. Each donor gave ten milliliters of peripheral blood, collected into EDTA-treated Vacutainer tubes. Ficoll-Paque density-gradient centrifugation was used to isolate PBMCs, with at least 7 million per sample. Trizol reagent was used to extract total RNA from PBMCs, with at least 5 micrograms per sample. The percentages of naive CD45RAhigh/CD27high T cells were determined by flow cytometry on a PBMC aliquot from every donor. Rearrangement joined TRBV20-1 to TRBJ2-5, with TRBD2 identical over 14 junction bases. The clonotype was recovered from a woman younger than 35 in good health. The material sequenced was blood. The nucleotide sequence is given as TGCAGTGCTCGAAGGACTAGCGGGAGGCGGTACCAAGAGATCCAGTACTTC. Translated, it reads CSARRTSGRRYQEIQYF.